These 14 T cell receptor beta chains were all obtained from the same sample, sequenced in a study of control samples from healthy donors and cancer patients. Data came from immunoSEQ multiplex PCR; TCRdb stores just in-frame clones and leaves some out. The sample totals fewer than 250,000 clones. The sequenced sample was blood. The receptors shown here come from a young woman in good health.

CDR3 region: CASSGQLYYGYTF. In DNA, the CDR3 is TGTGCCAGCAGCGGACAGCTCTACTATGGCTACACCTTC. The chain is built from TRBV2 and TRBJ1-2, with TRBD1 as a possible D gene (6 bases). The CDR3 totals 13 residues. V gave up 6 bases and J gave up 3 bases, with 11 bases separating them. The V gene's germline CDR1 is SNHLY and CDR2 FYNNEI.

V usage is TRBV5-1 and J usage is TRBJ1-1, with 8 bases matching TRBD1. Germline V lookup: CDR1 SGHRS, CDR2 YFSETQ. Trimming removed 4 bases from V and 1 base from J; junction bases left unmatched: 6. The CDR3 covers 15 residues. The CDR3 loop is CASSGQGGPNTEAFF. The DNA of the CDR3 is TGCGCCAGCAGCGGACAGGGAGGCCCGAACACTGAAGCTTTCTTT.

The chain links TRBV4-1 to TRBJ1-1; D is undetermined. This CDR3 is 13 amino acids long. Trimming left V 1 base short and J 0 bases short, with 3 bases between. Germline V gives CDR1 MGHRA, CDR2 YSYEKL. CDR3 region: CASSQGVNTEAFF. Here the CDR3 DNA reads TGCGCCAGCAGCCAAGGAGTGAACACTGAAGCTTTCTTT.

The rearrangement uses TRBV28 and TRBJ1-1; possible D gene TRBD1, 5 bases. The germline gives CDR1 MDHEN, CDR2 SYDVKM. The CDR3 contains 13 residues. The V gene lost 6 bases and the J gene lost 4 bases, with 12 bases spanning the gap. The CDR3 loop reads CASSPVGGTEAFF. The CDR3 nucleotides are TGTGCCAGCAGCCCCGTCGGGGGCACTGAAGCTTTCTTT.

This chain joins TRBV6-6 and TRBJ1-2; D is uncertain. The V end lost 7 bases, the J end lost 1 base, and 16 bases lay between the germline ends. Germline CDR1 MNHNY, CDR2 SVGAGI (reference sequence). The CDR3 has 15 amino acids. The CDR3 is CASTLLLPFNYGYTF. CDR3 nucleotide sequence: TGTGCCAGCACTTTACTCCTTCCCTTTAACTATGGCTACACCTTC.

The rearrangement uses TRBV19 and TRBJ1-3, with 9 bases that match TRBD1. The trim removed 6 bases at V and 4 bases at J, leaving 13 bases unmatched. Germline V CDR1 and CDR2: LNHDA, SQIVND (reference sequence). CDR3 length equals 17 residues. This CDR3 reads CASRENLGQGAGNTIYF. The CDR3 DNA reads TGTGCCAGTAGGGAAAACCTGGGACAGGGTGCCGGAAACACCATATATTTT.

The gene calls are TRBV18 and TRBJ1-1; 7 bases fit TRBD1. V lost 5 bases and J lost 0; bases outside the gene matches: 3. Germline-derived CDR1 and CDR2 are KGHSH and LQKENI. CDR3 length: 14 amino acids. CDR3 residues: CASSLGQLNTEAFF. DNA for the CDR3: TGTGCCAGCTCATTGGGACAGCTGAACACTGAAGCTTTCTTT.

The chain is built from TRBV6-6 and TRBJ1-6; D possibly corresponds to TRBD1 (5 bases). The CDR3 has 15 amino acids. Deletions cut 6 bases from V and 6 bases from J, with 15 bases between. The germline V gene encodes CDR1 MNHNY and CDR2 SVGAGI (reference sequence). CDR3 in amino acids: CASRKDSPGNSPLHF. In nucleotides, the CDR3 is TGTGCCAGCAGGAAAGACAGCCCCGGTAATTCACCCCTCCACTTT.

The rearrangement joins TRBV28 to TRBJ2-3, with unresolved D. Germline CDR1 reads MDHEN; CDR2 reads SYDVKM. CDR3 length: 15 residues. V dropped 2 bases and J dropped 0 bases, with 9 bases sitting between them. CDR3 coding DNA: TGTGCCAGCAGTTTAAGTGGTACTAGCACAGATACGCAGTATTTT. Its translation is CASSLSGTSTDTQYF.

The chain links TRBV10-3 to TRBJ1-3; 8 nucleotides match TRBD1. Germline CDR1 reads ENHRY; CDR2 reads SYGVKD. This CDR3 has 13 amino acids. V gave up 10 bases and J gave up 4 bases; unmatched junction bases: 6. The chain's CDR3 is CATLGQAGNTIYF. The CDR3 nucleotides read TGTGCCACATTGGGACAGGCGGGAAACACCATATATTTT.

This chain links TRBV10-3 with TRBJ1-1, with D perhaps matching TRBD1 (5 bases). This CDR3 contains 13 residues. V was cut by 10 bases and J by 3 bases, with 15 bases left in between. Germline assignment: CDR1 ENHRY and CDR2 SYGVKD. CDR3 loop: CARRGAGDTEAFF. Here the CDR3 DNA reads TGTGCCAGGCGCGGGGCCGGGGACACTGAAGCTTTCTTT.

This chain links TRBV25-1 with TRBJ1-1, with D possibly matching TRBD1 (6 bases). CDR1 is MGHDK and CDR2 is SYGVNS in the germline V gene. The CDR3 is 13 residues long. The V gene lost 8 bases and the J gene lost 5 bases, with 15 bases spanning the gap. CDR3 sequence (DNA): TGTGCCAGCCGAGGAGGGGGAAATACTGAAGCTTTCTTT. This codes for CASRGGGNTEAFF.

As for this clone: Other nucleotide sequences in the sample specify the same CDR3. The rearrangement links TRBV30 to TRBJ1-2; D gene ambiguous. This CDR3 is 10 amino acids long. The germline V gene encodes CDR1 GTSNPN and CDR2 SVGIG (reference sequence). V lost 3 bases and J 5 bases, leaving 4 bases between the germline ends. Here the CDR3 reads CAWRTYGYTF. The DNA for the CDR3 is TGTGCCTGGAGAACGTATGGCTACACCTTC.

The V and J genes are TRBV2 and TRBJ2-3, with D possibly being TRBD1 or TRBD2 (6 bases each). V lost 2 bases, J lost 2 bases, and 14 bases lay in between. CDR1 is SNHLY, CDR2 FYNNEI, per germline. The length of the CDR3 is 16 residues. This CDR3 is CASSESGATLTDTQYF. CDR3 DNA sequence: TGTGCCAGCAGTGAATCGGGGGCCACCCTCACAGATACGCAGTATTTT.